Below, one T cell receptor beta chain is given with its context. Its antigen is not identified. The source of the sample is a study of T cell repertoires in ileal Crohn's disease. About the research overall: All patients had surgery for stricturing (approximately 60%) or penetrating (39%) disease. M6 samples are neoterminal ileum biopsies from postoperative colonoscopy.

TCRdb's table, derived via immunoSEQ multiplex PCR, lists solely in-frame clones and lacks some. The profile covers about 62,000 clones, with roughly 91% appearing a single time and about 2% taken by the ten largest. Time point denoted: neoterminal ileum biopsy at postoperative endoscopy, about 6 months after surgery. V gave up 2 bases and J gave up 6 bases, with 14 bases separating them. CDR3 length: 15 amino acids. Germline V gives CDR1 SGHDT, CDR2 YYEEEE. Study-wide points: Compared with non-smokers, active smokers at surgery showed more clonal expansions.

The sequenced sample was ileal tissue. This TCR was recovered from an adult with Crohn's disease. The V and J genes are TRBV5-6 and TRBJ1-4; no firm D call. The CDR3 region has the DNA TGTGCCAGCAGCTTTTTACATCTGAGGGATGAAAAACTGTTTTTT. This sequence encodes CASSFLHLRDEKLFF.